Listed here are 25 T cell receptor beta chains from one sample, sequenced in a study of blood T cell repertoires in COVID-19. Using immunoSEQ multiplex PCR, the repertoire was profiled, and TCRdb retains in-frame clones only, with some absent. The sample lists 300,000 to 350,000 clones, around nine tenths occurring once. Sequencing was carried out using PBMCs or T cells enriched from blood (not recorded which). These receptors came from a woman aged 25-40 years who had been exposed to COVID-19.

This clone was recorded only once. The genes are TRBV5-1 and TRBJ1-3, with D hard to call. V lost 0 bases to trimming and J lost 4 bases, with 8 bases between them. This CDR3 has 14 residues. Germline loops: CDR1 SGHRS, CDR2 YFSETQ. This CDR3 is CASSLALSGNTIYF. DNA for the CDR3: TGCGCCAGCAGCTTGGCCTTATCGGGAAACACCATATATTTT. The variable domain in full, with the rest retrieved from reference TRBV5-1 and TRBJ1-3, is KAGVTQTPRYLIKTRGQQVTLSCSPISGHRSVSWYQQTPGQGLQFLFEYFSETQRNKGNFPGRFSGRQFSNSRSEMNVSTLELGDSALYLCASSLALSGNTIYFGEGSWLTVV.

This clone was seen once. This chain uses TRBV11-2 with TRBJ2-1; 15 bases are a match to TRBD2. The length of the CDR3 is 19 residues. V shed 1 base, J shed 3 bases, and the junction held 7 bases outside the gene matches. Germline CDR1 reads SGHAT; CDR2 reads FQNNGV. The CDR3 is CASSLALGLAGGLYNEQFF. The CDR3 nucleotides are TGTGCCAGCAGCTTAGCCCTGGGACTAGCGGGAGGCCTCTACAATGAGCAGTTCTTC.

This chain uses TRBV5-1 with TRBJ2-1, with D hard to call. The germline CDR1 and CDR2 sequences are SGHRS and YFSETQ. Trimming stripped 5 bases from V and 5 bases from J, with 17 bases between. CDR3 length: 15 residues. This chain's CDR3 is CASSPVLGGDNEQFF. The CDR3, as DNA: TGCGCCAGCAGTCCCGTTCTCGGTGGAGACAATGAGCAGTTCTTC.

J is TRBJ1-4 and V is TRBV30; D is uncertain. Germline values: CDR1 GTSNPN, CDR2 SVGIG (reference sequence). The length of the CDR3 is 12 residues. V lost 1 base and J lost 8, with 8 bases in between. Here the CDR3 DNA reads TGTGCCTGGAGTGGGGTGGGCGAAAAACTGTTTTTT. Translating gives CAWSGVGEKLFF.

The chain has TRBV5-1 and TRBJ2-7; 9 nucleotides align to TRBD1. Germline-derived CDR1 and CDR2 are SGHRS and YFSETQ. Trimming at V came to 4 bases and at J to 5 bases, leaving 7 bases not matched to a gene. CDR3 length: 14 amino acids. The CDR3 spells CASSRGQGDDEQYF. The CDR3 DNA follows: TGCGCCAGCAGCAGGGGACAGGGCGACGACGAGCAGTACTTC.

The gene calls are TRBV7-6 and TRBJ2-5, with 7 positions matching TRBD2. The CDR3 is 14 amino acids. The trim removed 5 bases at V and 2 bases at J, leaving 5 bases unmatched. Germline V lookup: CDR1 SGHVS, CDR2 FNYEAQ. CDR3 residues: CASSLGTIQETQYF. As DNA, the CDR3 is TGTGCCAGCAGCCTCGGGACTATACAAGAGACCCAGTACTTC.

This clone was observed once. The chain combines TRBV10-3 with TRBJ2-1; the D gene is possibly TRBD1 (5 bases). The CDR3 loop spans 12 amino acids. Germline assignment: CDR1 ENHRY and CDR2 SYGVKD. Trimming removed 3 bases from V and 9 bases from J, with 9 bases in between. The CDR3 DNA is TGTGCCATCAGTGATAAGGGGCCTGAGCAGTTCTTC. Protein sequence: CAISDKGPEQFF.

The chain links TRBV11-3 to TRBJ1-3; D remains ambiguous. Trimming took off 3 bases at V and 0 bases at J, with 12 bases between the two ends. This CDR3 comprises 16 residues. CDR1 is SGHNT, CDR2 YENEEA, per germline. CDR3 in amino acids: CASSFYNEDSGNTIYF. The CDR3 DNA is TGTGCCAGCAGCTTTTATAACGAGGACTCTGGAAACACCATATATTTT.

This chain uses TRBV5-1 with TRBJ2-1, with TRBD2 matching 10 bases. There are 14 residues in the CDR3. J was trimmed by 4 bases and V by 7 bases; bases with no gene match: 5. Germline assignment: CDR1 SGHRS and CDR2 YFSETQ. The CDR3 here is CASGTSGNYNEQFF. CDR3 nucleotides: TGCGCCAGCGGAACTAGCGGGAATTACAATGAGCAGTTCTTC.

The V gene is TRBV15, the J gene TRBJ2-5, with TRBD2 as a possible D gene (5 bases). V lost 1 base to trimming and J lost 4 bases, with 10 bases between them. The germline gives CDR1 LNHNV, CDR2 YYDKDF (reference sequence). The CDR3 has 14 amino acids. For the CDR3, the DNA is TGTGCCACCAGCAGAGGGGTCGAGGGAGAGACCCAGTACTTC. Protein: CATSRGVEGETQYF.

The rearrangement links TRBV7-9 to TRBJ1-1; TRBD1 matches 8 bases. V lost 5 bases, J lost 4 bases, and 9 bases stayed unmatched. CDR3 length equals 15 residues. Germline CDR1 and CDR2: SEHNR and FQNEAQ (reference sequence). As DNA, the CDR3 is TGTGCCAGCAGCCCCGACAGGGGTTCGGCCACTGAAGCTTTCTTT. Its protein product is CASSPDRGSATEAFF.

The genes are TRBV10-3 and TRBJ1-4, with TRBD1 as a possible D gene (5 bases). This CDR3 spans 15 amino acids. Germline lookup yields CDR1 ENHRY and CDR2 SYGVKD. The V and J ends lost 2 bases and 6 bases respectively, with 13 bases between them. CDR3 bases: TGTGCCATCAGTGAGGGTCAGGGAGGCTATGAAAAACTGTTTTTT. This gives the protein CAISEGQGGYEKLFF.

In its sample, this clone was seen once. The genes are TRBV23-1 and TRBJ1-2; 9 positions match TRBD1. TRBV23-1 is assigned to the ORF class and has an uncertain function. The CDR3 runs to 14 residues. Unmatched junction bases numbered 10, after V lost 7 bases and J lost 7 bases. CDR3 nucleotides: TGCGCCAGCACCCTGGACAGGGGCCGTTGTGGCTACACCTTC. This translates into CASTLDRGRCGYTF.

The chain uses TRBV5-1 and TRBJ2-1; TRBD2 matches 15 bases. The length of the CDR3 is 18 residues. The V gene end was trimmed by 1 base and the J gene end by 8 bases; junction bases not matched to a gene: 10. Germline assignment: CDR1 SGHRS and CDR2 YFSETQ. This chain's CDR3 is CASSLPLGLAGGRDEQFF. In DNA form, the CDR3 reads TGCGCCAGCAGCTTGCCCTTAGGACTAGCGGGAGGGAGGGATGAGCAGTTCTTC.

This clone is a singleton in its sample. The chain has TRBV7-9 and TRBJ1-4, with D unresolved. Germline V gene sequence: CDR1 SEHNR, CDR2 FQNEAQ (reference sequence). V was shortened by 5 bases and J by 0 bases, with 10 bases between the two germline ends. The CDR3 length is 15 residues. DNA for the CDR3: TGTGCCAGCAGCCAAGCACTTGCAACTAATGAAAAACTGTTTTTT. Protein: CASSQALATNEKLFF.

The J gene is TRBJ1-6, the V gene TRBV3-1 (or the pseudogene TRBV3-2); D gene unclear. CDR1 is LGHDT and CDR2 is YNNKEL in the germline V gene (reference sequence). The CDR3 length is 14 residues. The V gene lost 2 bases and the J gene lost 4 bases, with 6 bases spanning the gap. The CDR3 bases are TGTGCCAGCAGCCAATCCGTATATAATTCACCCCTCCACTTT. Its translation is CASSQSVYNSPLHF.

The chain recombines TRBV6-1 with TRBJ2-4; D possibly corresponds to TRBD1 (6 bases). V was trimmed by 2 bases and J by 0 bases, leaving 14 bases between them. Germline V CDR1 and CDR2: MNHNS, SASEGT. The CDR3 contains 17 residues. CDR3 residues: CASSEPDSLLAKNIQYF. CDR3 in DNA: TGTGCCAGCAGTGAACCGGACAGCCTTCTAGCCAAAAACATTCAGTACTTC.

This clone was seen once. Mismatch with germline at one junction end may stem from a read error. The gene calls are TRBV7-7 and TRBJ2-5; D is ambiguous. The germline gives CDR1 SSHAT, CDR2 FNYEAQ (reference sequence). The CDR3 is 13 residues long. Here the CDR3 reads CASSLVSEETQYF. The CDR3 nucleotides read TGTGCTAGCAGCTTAGTTTCGGAGGAGACCCAGTACTTC.

The rearrangement joins TRBV2 to TRBJ2-7; D unresolved. Trimming cost V 3 bases and J 6 bases, with 6 bases left between them. The CDR3 is 11 amino acids. The germline CDR1 and CDR2 sequences are SNHLY and FYNNEI. The CDR3 loop reads CASSEAVEQYF. DNA of the CDR3: TGTGCCAGCAGTGAGGCAGTCGAGCAGTACTTC.

V gene TRBV7-2 combines with J gene TRBJ1-2; TRBD1 agrees at 7 bases. CDR3 length: 14 residues. The J segment lost 8 bases and the V segment lost 5 bases, leaving 11 bases of the junction unmatched. Germline CDR1 and CDR2: SGHTA and FQGNSA. This chain's CDR3 is CASSTGQAGDGYTF. The CDR3 DNA sequence: TGTGCCAGCAGCACCGGACAGGCGGGTGACGGCTACACCTTC. Variable domain in full (rest from reference TRBV7-2 and TRBJ1-2): GAGVSQSPSNKVTEKGKDVELRCDPISGHTALYWYRQSLGQGLEFLIYFQGNSAPDKSGLPSDRFSAERTGGSVSTLTIQRTQQEDSAVYLCASSTGQAGDGYTFGSGTRLTVV.

The genes are TRBV10-1 and TRBJ2-1; D is ambiguous. The CDR3 length is 14 residues. Germline loops: CDR1 WNHNN, CDR2 SYGVQD (reference sequence). V gave up 2 bases and J gave up 5 bases, with 10 bases separating them. CDR3 DNA: TGCGCCAGCAGTGAGACGAGATTAGACAATGAGCAGTTCTTC. Translation: CASSETRLDNEQFF.

The chain uses TRBV5-4 and TRBJ1-4; possibly TRBD1 for D (5 bases). CDR3 length equals 16 residues. V was clipped by 2 bases and J by 2 bases, with 13 bases between them. CDR1 is SGHNT, CDR2 YYREEE, per germline (reference sequence). Here the CDR3 reads CASSFGSGGTNEKLFF. CDR3 coding DNA: TGTGCCAGCAGCTTTGGTTCCGGGGGGACTAATGAAAAACTGTTTTTT.

The genes are TRBV24-1 and TRBJ2-6, with D possibly being TRBD2 (5 bases). CDR1 KGHDR and CDR2 SFDVKD come from the germline V gene. The V and J ends lost 4 bases and 4 bases respectively, with 10 bases between them. The CDR3 has 15 residues. CDR3 loop: CATSEGRGGANVLTF. The CDR3 nucleotides read TGTGCCACCAGTGAAGGGAGAGGGGGGGCCAACGTCCTGACTTTC.

This chain connects TRBV7-2 to TRBJ2-7; a weak D match, TRBD1 (6 bases). V shed 7 bases and J shed 4 bases, with 17 bases lying between them. The CDR3 is made up of 14 amino acids. The germline CDR1 and CDR2 sequences are SGHTA and FQGNSA. As DNA, the CDR3 is TGTGCCAGCACAGGGGTAGGGGCTGCTTACGAGCAGTACTTC. This translates into CASTGVGAAYEQYF.

V and J are TRBV19 and TRBJ1-1; 10 bases are a match to TRBD1. In germline, CDR1 is LNHDA, CDR2 SQIVND (reference sequence). With 3 bases clipped from V and 5 bases from J, the junction kept 9 bases outside the gene matches. This CDR3 has 16 amino acids. CDR3 sequence: CASSMQGTGAQTEAFF. CDR3 bases: TGTGCCAGTAGTATGCAAGGGACAGGGGCTCAAACTGAAGCTTTCTTT.